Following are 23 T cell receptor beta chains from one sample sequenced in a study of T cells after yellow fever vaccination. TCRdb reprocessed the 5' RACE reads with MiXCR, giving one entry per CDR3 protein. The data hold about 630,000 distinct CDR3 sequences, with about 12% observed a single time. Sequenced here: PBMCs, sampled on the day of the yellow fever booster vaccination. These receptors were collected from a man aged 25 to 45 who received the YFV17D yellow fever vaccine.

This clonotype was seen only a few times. The CDR3 region is CASSPGLTNTGELFF. The CDR3 nucleotides read TGTGCCAGCTCACCAGGACTTACGAACACCGGGGAGCTGTTTTTT. The chain has TRBV18 and TRBJ2-2, with a possible D match to TRBD2 (5 bases). V was pared by 2 bases and J by 0 bases, with 7 bases between. Germline CDR1 and CDR2: KGHSH and LQKENI. The CDR3 covers 15 residues.

CDR3 nucleotides: TGCAGTGCTAGAGATCGGGTTGAGAGCACAGATACGCAGTATTTT. Protein product: CSARDRVESTDTQYF. V and J are TRBV20-1 and TRBJ2-3; D gene unclear. Germline V CDR1 and CDR2: DFQATT, SNEGSKA (reference sequence). CDR3 length equals 15 residues. V was cut by 0 bases and J by 0 bases, with 10 bases left in between.

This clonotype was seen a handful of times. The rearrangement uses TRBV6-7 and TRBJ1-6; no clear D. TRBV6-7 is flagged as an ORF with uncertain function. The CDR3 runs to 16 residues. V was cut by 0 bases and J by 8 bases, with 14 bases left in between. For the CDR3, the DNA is TGTGCCAGCAGTTACTCGAGGCTAAGGTTTCATTCACCCCTCCACTTT. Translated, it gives CASSYSRLRFHSPLHF.

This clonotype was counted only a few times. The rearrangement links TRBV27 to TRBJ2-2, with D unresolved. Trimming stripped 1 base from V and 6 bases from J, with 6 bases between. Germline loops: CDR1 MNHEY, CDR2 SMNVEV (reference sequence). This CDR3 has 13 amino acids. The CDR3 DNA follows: TGTGCCAGCAGTTTATTCCGGGCCGGGGAGCTGTTTTTT. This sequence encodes CASSLFRAGELFF.

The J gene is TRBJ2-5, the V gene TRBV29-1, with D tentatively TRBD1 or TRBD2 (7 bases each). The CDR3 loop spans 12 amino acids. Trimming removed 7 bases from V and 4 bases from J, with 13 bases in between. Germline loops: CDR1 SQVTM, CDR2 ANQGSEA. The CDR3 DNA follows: TGCAGCGGGGGGGGACAGCGAGAGACCCAGTACTTC. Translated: CSGGGQRETQYF. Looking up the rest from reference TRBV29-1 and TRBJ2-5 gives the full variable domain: SAVISQKPSRDICQRGTSLTIQCQVDSQVTMMFWYRQQPGQSLTLIATANQGSEATYESGFVIDKFPISRPNLTFSTLTVSNMSPEDSSIYLCSGGGQRETQYFGPGTRLLVL.

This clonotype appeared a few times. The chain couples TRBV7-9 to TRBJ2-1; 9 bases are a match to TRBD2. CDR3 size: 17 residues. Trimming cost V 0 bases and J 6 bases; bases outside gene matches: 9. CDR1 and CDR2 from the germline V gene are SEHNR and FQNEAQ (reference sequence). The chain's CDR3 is CASSLAIAGVSSNEQFF. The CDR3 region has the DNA TGTGCCAGCAGCTTAGCGATAGCGGGAGTCTCTTCCAATGAGCAGTTCTTC. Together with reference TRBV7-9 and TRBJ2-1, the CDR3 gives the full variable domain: DTGVSQNPRHKITKRGQNVTFRCDPISEHNRLYWYRQTLGQGPEFLTYFQNEAQLEKSRLLSDRFSAERPKGSFSTLEIQRTEQGDSAMYLCASSLAIAGVSSNEQFFGPGTRLTVL.

CDR3 region: CASSIEARAYNEQFF. CDR3 DNA: TGTGCCAGCAGCATAGAAGCTCGAGCCTACAATGAGCAGTTCTTC. V and J are TRBV12-3 or TRBV12-4 and TRBJ2-1; no definite D call. This CDR3 region has 15 residues. The V end was cut by 6 bases, the J end by 2 bases, with 14 bases between.

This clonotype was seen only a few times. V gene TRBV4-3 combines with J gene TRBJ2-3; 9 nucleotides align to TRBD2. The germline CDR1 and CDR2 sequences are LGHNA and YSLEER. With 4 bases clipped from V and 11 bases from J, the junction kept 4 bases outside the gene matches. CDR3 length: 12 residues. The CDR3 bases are TGCGCCAGCAGCCTCGGGACTAGCAGGCAGTATTTT. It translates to CASSLGTSRQYF.

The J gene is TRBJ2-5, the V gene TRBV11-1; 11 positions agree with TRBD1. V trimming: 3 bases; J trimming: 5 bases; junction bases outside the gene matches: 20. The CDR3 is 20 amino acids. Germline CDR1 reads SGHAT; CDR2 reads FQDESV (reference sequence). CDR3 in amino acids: CASSFSWGQGDPKVRETQYF. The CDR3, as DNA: TGTGCCAGCAGCTTTTCTTGGGGACAGGGGGATCCCAAAGTACGGGAGACCCAGTACTTC.

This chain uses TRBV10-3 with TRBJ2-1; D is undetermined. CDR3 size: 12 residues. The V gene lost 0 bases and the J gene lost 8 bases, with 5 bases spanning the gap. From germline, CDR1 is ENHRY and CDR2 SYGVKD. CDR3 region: CAISESLDEQFF. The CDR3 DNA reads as TGTGCCATCAGTGAGTCGCTCGATGAGCAGTTCTTC.

The CDR3 sequence: CASSQVVGRAKNIQYF. For the CDR3, the DNA is TGTGCCAGCAGCCAAGTTGTAGGGCGAGCCAAAAACATTCAGTACTTC. V is TRBV14 and J is TRBJ2-4; D call uncertain. This CDR3 comprises 16 residues. Per the germline V gene, CDR1 is SGHDN and CDR2 is FVKESK. Trimming cost V 1 base and J 0 bases, with 10 bases left between them.

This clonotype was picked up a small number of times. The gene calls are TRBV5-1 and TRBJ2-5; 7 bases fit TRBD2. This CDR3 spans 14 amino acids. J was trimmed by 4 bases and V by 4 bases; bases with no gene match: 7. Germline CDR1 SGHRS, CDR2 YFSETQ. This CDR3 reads CASSPLREAETQYF. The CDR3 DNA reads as TGCGCCAGCAGCCCTCTCCGGGAGGCAGAGACCCAGTACTTC. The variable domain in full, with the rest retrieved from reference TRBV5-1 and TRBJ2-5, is KAGVTQTPRYLIKTRGQQVTLSCSPISGHRSVSWYQQTPGQGLQFLFEYFSETQRNKGNFPGRFSGRQFSNSRSEMNVSTLELGDSALYLCASSPLREAETQYFGPGTRLLVL.

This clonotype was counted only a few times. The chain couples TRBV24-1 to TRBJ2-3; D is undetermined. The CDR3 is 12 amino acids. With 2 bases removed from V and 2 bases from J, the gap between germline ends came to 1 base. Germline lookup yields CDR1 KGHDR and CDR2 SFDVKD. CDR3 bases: TGTGCCACCAGTGATTACACAGATACGCAGTATTTT. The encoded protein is CATSDYTDTQYF.

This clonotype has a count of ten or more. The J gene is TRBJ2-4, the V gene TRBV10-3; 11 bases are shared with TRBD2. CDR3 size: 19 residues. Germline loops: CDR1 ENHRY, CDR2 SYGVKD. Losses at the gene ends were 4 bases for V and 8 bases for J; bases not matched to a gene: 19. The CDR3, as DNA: TGTGCCATCAGTGTAAGGCCAGGGGAGGCTAGCGGGAGGATGGACATTCAGTACTTC. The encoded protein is CAISVRPGEASGRMDIQYF.

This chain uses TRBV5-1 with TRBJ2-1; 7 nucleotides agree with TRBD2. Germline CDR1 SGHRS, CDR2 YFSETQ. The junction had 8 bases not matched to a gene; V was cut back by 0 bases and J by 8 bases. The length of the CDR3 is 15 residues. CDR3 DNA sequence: TGCGCCAGCAGCTTGGGACTAGCCTTGGGGGATGAGCAGTTCTTC. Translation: CASSLGLALGDEQFF.

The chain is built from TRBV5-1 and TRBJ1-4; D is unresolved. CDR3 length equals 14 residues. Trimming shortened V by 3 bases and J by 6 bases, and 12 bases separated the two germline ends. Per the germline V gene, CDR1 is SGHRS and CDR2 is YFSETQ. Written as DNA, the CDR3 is TGCGCCAGCAGCTCGTCCGGGAGGGATGAAAAACTGTTTTTT. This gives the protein CASSSSGRDEKLFF.

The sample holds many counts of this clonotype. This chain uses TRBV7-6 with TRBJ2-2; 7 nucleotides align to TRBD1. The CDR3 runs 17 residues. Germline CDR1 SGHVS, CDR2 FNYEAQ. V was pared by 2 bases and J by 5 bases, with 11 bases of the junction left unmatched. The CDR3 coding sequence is TGTGCCAGCAGCTTAACGGTGACCAGGGGGATTACCGGGGAGCTGTTTTTT. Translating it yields CASSLTVTRGITGELFF.

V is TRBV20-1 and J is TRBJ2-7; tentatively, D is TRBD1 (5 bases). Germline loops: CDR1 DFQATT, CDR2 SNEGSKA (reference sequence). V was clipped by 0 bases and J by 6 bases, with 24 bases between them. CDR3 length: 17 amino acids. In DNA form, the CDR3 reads TGCAGTGCTAGAGAGCCAGTAGTGCAGGGCCCTCATAGCGAGCAGTACTTC. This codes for CSAREPVVQGPHSEQYF.

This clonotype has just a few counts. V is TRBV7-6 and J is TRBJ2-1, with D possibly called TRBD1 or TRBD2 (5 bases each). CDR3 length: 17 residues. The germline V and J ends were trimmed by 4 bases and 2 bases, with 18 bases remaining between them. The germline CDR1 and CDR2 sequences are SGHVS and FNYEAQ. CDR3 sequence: CASSSPRVGETYNEQFF. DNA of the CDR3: TGTGCCAGCAGCTCCCCGAGGGTGGGGGAAACCTACAATGAGCAGTTCTTC.

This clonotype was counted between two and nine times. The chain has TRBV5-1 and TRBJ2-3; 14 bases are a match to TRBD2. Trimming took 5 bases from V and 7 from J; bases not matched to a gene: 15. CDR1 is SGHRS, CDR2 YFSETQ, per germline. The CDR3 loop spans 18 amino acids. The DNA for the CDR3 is TGCGCCAGCAGGCCACGACCGGGACTAGCGGGAGCAAGGAATACGCAGTATTTT. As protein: CASRPRPGLAGARNTQYF.

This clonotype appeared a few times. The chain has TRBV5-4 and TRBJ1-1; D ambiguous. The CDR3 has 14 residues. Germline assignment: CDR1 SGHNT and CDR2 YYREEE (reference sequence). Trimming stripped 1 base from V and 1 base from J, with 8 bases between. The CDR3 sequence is CASSLLEGNTEAFF. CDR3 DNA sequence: TGTGCCAGCAGCTTGTTGGAGGGGAACACTGAAGCTTTCTTT.

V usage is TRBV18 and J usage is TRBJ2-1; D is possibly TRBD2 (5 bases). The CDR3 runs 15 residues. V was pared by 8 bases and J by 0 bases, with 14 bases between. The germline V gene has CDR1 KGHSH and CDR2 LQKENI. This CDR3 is CASRTTGSSYNEQFF. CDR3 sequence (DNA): TGTGCCAGCAGGACGACGGGAAGCTCCTACAATGAGCAGTTCTTC. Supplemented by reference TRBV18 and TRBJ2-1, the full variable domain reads NAGVMQNPRHLVRRRGQEARLRCSPMKGHSHVYWYRQLPEEGLKFMVYLQKENIIDESGMPKERFSAEFPKEGPSILRIQQVVRGDSAAYFCASRTTGSSYNEQFFGPGTRLTVL.

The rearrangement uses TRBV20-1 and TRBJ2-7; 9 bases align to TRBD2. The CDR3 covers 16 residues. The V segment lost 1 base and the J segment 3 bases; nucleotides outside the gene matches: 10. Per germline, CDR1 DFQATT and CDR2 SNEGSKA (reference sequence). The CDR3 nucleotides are TGCAGTGCTAGAGGGGGGGCTAGCGGGAATTTCTACGAGCAGTACTTC. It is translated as CSARGGASGNFYEQYF.